These 30 T cell receptor beta chains came from one sample sequenced in a study of OX40 agonist ivuxolimab in advanced cancers. Assay: immunoSEQ multiplex PCR; the TCRdb copy retains only in-frame clones and omits some. The sample gives some 25,000 clones, around 73% of which show up once; over 1.1% is in the top ten. Source: CD4+ or CD8+ T cells sorted from blood, taken in a trial of the OX40 agonist ivuxolimab. The receptors stem from an adult with an advanced solid tumor such as melanoma, head and neck, liver or kidney cancer.

The chain links TRBV11-3 to TRBJ1-1; D call uncertain. This CDR3 has 12 amino acids. Trimming shortened V by 5 bases and J by 12 bases, and 16 bases separated the two germline ends. Germline V CDR1 and CDR2: SGHNT, YENEEA. Here the CDR3 reads CASSPRPGRTFF. Written as DNA, the CDR3 is TGTGCCAGCAGCCCCCGACCGGGGAGAACTTTCTTT.

This clone was detected only a few times. The V call is TRBV9, the J call TRBJ2-3, with TRBD2 identical over 7 bases. Per the germline V gene, CDR1 is SGDLS and CDR2 is YYNGEE. V was pared by 3 bases and J by 3 bases, with 13 bases of the junction left unmatched. This CDR3 spans 17 amino acids. The chain's CDR3 is CASSAPPGGPGTDTQYF. In nucleotides, the CDR3 is TGTGCCAGCAGCGCCCCCCCGGGGGGTCCTGGGACAGATACGCAGTATTTT.

This rearrangement joins TRBV27 to TRBJ1-4; TRBD1 might be the D (5 bases). This CDR3 contains 14 residues. Trimming left V 6 bases short and J 8 bases short, with 16 bases between. CDR1 and CDR2 from the germline V gene are MNHEY and SMNVEV (reference sequence). CDR3: CASRPSGTREKLFF. The CDR3, as DNA: TGTGCCAGCAGACCCTCCGGGACTCGAGAAAAACTGTTTTTT.

V and J are TRBV28 and TRBJ2-7, with no clear D. Germline lookup yields CDR1 MDHEN and CDR2 SYDVKM. Deletions cut 5 bases from V and 4 bases from J, with 9 bases between. This CDR3 is 12 amino acids long. The CDR3 is CASSTSLYEQYF. DNA of the CDR3: TGTGCCAGCAGTACCTCCCTTTACGAGCAGTACTTC.

The chain has TRBV29-1 and TRBJ1-3; weak D call: TRBD1 (5 bases). The CDR3 is made up of 13 amino acids. The V end was cut by 3 bases, the J end by 4 bases, with 10 bases between. Germline V lookup: CDR1 SQVTM, CDR2 ANQGSEA. This CDR3 reads CSVDTGSGNTIYF. CDR3 DNA: TGCAGCGTTGATACAGGCTCCGGAAACACCATATATTTT.

The chain couples TRBV28 to TRBJ1-6; possibly TRBD1 for D (5 bases). The germline V gene encodes CDR1 MDHEN and CDR2 SYDVKM. V was shortened by 3 bases and J by 0 bases, with 9 bases between the two germline ends. The CDR3 runs to 16 residues. The CDR3 sequence: CASSLRGGSYNSPLHF. The CDR3 DNA follows: TGTGCCAGCAGTTTGCGCGGGGGCTCCTATAATTCACCCCTCCACTTT.

This clone was observed a few times. The chain has TRBV28 and TRBJ1-3; D unresolved. This CDR3 region has 16 residues. Trimming left V 7 bases short and J 2 bases short, with 18 bases between. Looked up from germline, CDR1 is MDHEN and CDR2 is SYDVKM. The CDR3 sequence is CASTEGWAAAGNTIYF. The CDR3 region has the DNA TGTGCCAGCACCGAAGGGTGGGCAGCCGCTGGAAACACCATATATTTT.

V gene TRBV28 combines with J gene TRBJ2-6, with 7 bases identical to TRBD2. Trimming took 4 bases from V and 2 from J; bases not matched to a gene: 5. CDR1 is MDHEN, CDR2 SYDVKM, per germline. The CDR3 runs to 16 residues. The CDR3 is CASSWEGGPGANVLTF. The DNA for the CDR3 is TGTGCCAGCAGTTGGGAGGGTGGGCCTGGGGCCAACGTCCTGACTTTC.

In this sample, this clone turned up a few times. The V call is TRBV7-9, the J call TRBJ1-5, with D perhaps matching TRBD1 (6 bases). The CDR3 is made up of 17 amino acids. With 0 bases removed from V and 0 bases from J, the gap between germline ends came to 12 bases. In germline, CDR1 is SEHNR, CDR2 FQNEAQ (reference sequence). CDR3 loop: CASSLATGIYSNQPQHF. DNA for the CDR3: TGTGCCAGCAGCTTAGCCACAGGGATTTATAGCAATCAGCCCCAGCATTTT.

The V gene is TRBV2, the J gene TRBJ2-7, with D maybe TRBD1 (6 bases). CDR1 and CDR2 (germline): SNHLY, FYNNEI. The CDR3 is made up of 14 amino acids. Trimming stripped 5 bases from V and 0 bases from J, with 11 bases between. CDR3 amino acids: CASSHRVSSYEQYF. The CDR3 DNA reads TGTGCCAGCAGTCACAGGGTGAGCTCCTACGAGCAGTACTTC.

This clone was seen just once. The chain links TRBV30 to TRBJ2-6; the D gene is possibly TRBD2 (5 bases). The CDR3 is 17 residues long. Germline V gene lookup returns CDR1 GTSNPN and CDR2 SVGIG (reference sequence). V was pared by 1 base and J by 0 bases, with 13 bases between. CDR3 in DNA: TGTGCCTGGAGTGGAAGGACGGGGAGCTCTGGGGCCAACGTCCTGACTTTC. Translation: CAWSGRTGSSGANVLTF. The full variable domain, rest sourced from reference TRBV30 and TRBJ2-6, is SQTIHQWPATLVQPVGSPLSLECTVEGTSNPNLYWYRQAAGRGLQLLFYSVGIGQISSEVPQNLSASRPQDRQFILSSKKLLLSDSGFYLCAWSGRTGSSGANVLTFGAGSRLTVL.

The rearrangement uses TRBV28 and TRBJ2-7; TRBD1 matches 9 bases. After removal of 8 bases from V and 9 bases from J, the junction contained 8 bases not matched to a gene. Looked up from germline, CDR1 is MDHEN and CDR2 is SYDVKM. CDR3 length: 12 amino acids. The CDR3 is CASLTGGAVQYF. The CDR3 nucleotides are TGTGCCAGCTTAACAGGGGGCGCGGTGCAGTACTTC.

The chain uses TRBV28 and TRBJ1-2; D gene ambiguous. This CDR3 contains 14 residues. Per the germline V gene, CDR1 is MDHEN and CDR2 is SYDVKM. Trimming cost V 4 bases and J 3 bases, with 12 bases left between them. CDR3 DNA: TGTGCCAGCAGTTCCGCGGGGAACGACTATGGCTACACCTTC. The encoded protein is CASSSAGNDYGYTF.

The chain combines TRBV10-1 with TRBJ1-5, with D perhaps TRBD1 (5 bases). The V gene lost 2 bases and the J gene lost 1 base, with 6 bases spanning the gap. The CDR3 is made up of 14 amino acids. Germline V lookup: CDR1 WNHNN, CDR2 SYGVQD (reference sequence). CDR3 bases: TGCGCCAGCAGTGAGGACAGCAGCAATCAGCCCCAGCATTTT. Translation: CASSEDSSNQPQHF.

The chain is built from TRBV5-1 and TRBJ2-2; 8 bases are a match to TRBD2. CDR1 is SGHRS, CDR2 YFSETQ, per germline. J gave up 5 bases and V 6 bases, and 12 bases lay outside the gene matches. This CDR3 is 16 amino acids long. CDR3 amino acids: CASNPRGGPGTGELFF. CDR3 in DNA: TGCGCCAGCAACCCCCGGGGGGGGCCTGGAACCGGGGAGCTGTTTTTT.

The genes are TRBV6-5 and TRBJ2-7; weak D call: TRBD1 (6 bases). The CDR3 is made up of 15 amino acids. V was cut by 1 base and J by 3 bases, with 13 bases left in between. The germline V gene has CDR1 MNHEY and CDR2 SVGAGI. For the CDR3, the DNA is TGTGCCAGCAGTTACTTACAGGGCGTCGGCTACGAGCAGTACTTC. It encodes CASSYLQGVGYEQYF.

This clone was seen a single time. The rearrangement joins TRBV4-2 to TRBJ1-1; D not certain. Germline loops: CDR1 LGHNA, CDR2 YNFKEQ. The CDR3 is made up of 15 amino acids. Trimming left V 1 base short and J 2 bases short, with 11 bases between. CDR3: CASSQVGGSNTEAFF. CDR3 nucleotides: TGTGCCAGCAGCCAAGTCGGAGGAAGTAACACTGAAGCTTTCTTT.

This chain links TRBV7-9 with TRBJ2-3; 9 bases are shared with TRBD1. CDR1 and CDR2 (germline): SEHNR, FQNEAQ (reference sequence). Trimming took 3 bases from V and 4 from J; bases not matched to a gene: 11. The CDR3 is 17 residues long. This CDR3 is CASSLSPGQGISDTQYF. In DNA, the CDR3 is TGTGCCAGCAGCTTGTCACCGGGACAGGGAATCTCAGATACGCAGTATTTT.

In the case of this clone: A junction end diverges from the germline sequence, so it may reflect a read error. J is TRBJ2-2 and V is TRBV7-9, with 7 nucleotides matching TRBD1. Germline V gene data show CDR1 as SEHNR and CDR2 as FQNEAQ (reference sequence). The CDR3 runs 12 residues. The CDR3 bases are TGCGAGACAGGGTTGAACACCGGGGAGCTGTTTTTT. Translation gives CETGLNTGELFF.

J is TRBJ2-7 and V is TRBV6-5; 8 positions agree with TRBD2. From germline, CDR1 is MNHEY and CDR2 SVGAGI. With V trimmed by 3 bases and J by 2 bases, 9 bases remained unmatched. The CDR3 covers 16 residues. Written as DNA, the CDR3 is TGTGCCAGCAGTTATTCGGGGGGGACATCGACCTACGAGCAGTACTTC. Translation gives CASSYSGGTSTYEQYF.

This chain links TRBV6-6 with TRBJ1-6; D not certain. V was trimmed by 7 bases and J by 10 bases, leaving 14 bases between them. Germline V lookup: CDR1 MNHNY, CDR2 SVGAGI (reference sequence). This CDR3 comprises 13 residues. The CDR3 spells CASNREVGSPLHF. The CDR3 DNA sequence: TGTGCCAGCAATAGGGAGGTTGGATCACCCCTCCACTTT.

In DNA, the CDR3 is TGTGCCAGCAGCCTGCGGATGAACACTGAAGCTTTCTTT. This codes for CASSLRMNTEAFF. The chain couples TRBV6-6 to TRBJ1-1; D unclear. V was clipped by 6 bases and J by 0 bases, with 8 bases between them. Germline-derived CDR1 and CDR2 are MNHNY and SVGAGI (reference sequence). This CDR3 is 13 amino acids long.

The chain recombines TRBV5-4 with TRBJ2-3; TRBD2 might be the D (6 bases). This CDR3 is 15 amino acids long. Germline CDR1 SGHNT, CDR2 YYREEE (reference sequence). V lost 0 bases and J 5 bases, leaving 13 bases between the germline ends. CDR3 sequence reads: CASSLDGGRQDTQYF. The CDR3 bases are TGTGCCAGCAGCTTGGACGGGGGAAGACAAGATACGCAGTATTTT.

This chain connects TRBV25-1 to TRBJ2-7; 7 bases are shared with TRBD2. The CDR3 is 13 amino acids. Germline V gene sequence: CDR1 MGHDK, CDR2 SYGVNS. Trimming cost V 7 bases and J 6 bases; bases outside gene matches: 9. The CDR3 DNA reads TGTGCCAGCACCTTCGGGACTAAAACCGAGCAGTACTTC. Translating gives CASTFGTKTEQYF.

The chain carries TRBV5-1 and TRBJ1-4; 9 bases map to TRBD1. Trimming cost V 1 base and J 6 bases; bases outside gene matches: 7. The CDR3 consists of 16 residues. CDR1 and CDR2 from the germline V gene are SGHRS and YFSETQ. The CDR3 is CASSLQGTGSYEKLFF. The CDR3 coding sequence is TGCGCCAGCAGCTTGCAGGGGACAGGGTCCTATGAAAAACTGTTTTTT.

The chain links TRBV5-1 to TRBJ2-3; D gene ambiguous. V shed 5 bases and J shed 2 bases, with 9 bases lying between them. The CDR3 totals 13 residues. Germline assignment: CDR1 SGHRS and CDR2 YFSETQ. CDR3 sequence reads: CASRAMVTDTQYF. The CDR3 region has the DNA TGCGCCAGCAGAGCTATGGTCACAGATACGCAGTATTTT.

The V and J genes are TRBV5-1 and TRBJ1-3; no reliable D call. The CDR3 totals 14 residues. Per the germline V gene, CDR1 is SGHRS and CDR2 is YFSETQ. Trimming stripped 0 bases from V and 0 bases from J, with 4 bases between. CDR3 nucleotides: TGCGCCAGCAGCTTGGGGGCCTCTGGAAACACCATATATTTT. Translated, it gives CASSLGASGNTIYF.

V is TRBV28 and J is TRBJ2-5; weak D call: TRBD1 (5 bases). CDR1 and CDR2 from the germline V gene are MDHEN and SYDVKM. CDR3 length: 12 residues. The germline V and J ends were trimmed by 5 bases and 4 bases, with 8 bases remaining between them. CDR3 DNA: TGTGCCAGCAGTAGTCAGGGAGAGACCCAGTACTTC. The encoded protein is CASSSQGETQYF.

The J gene is TRBJ1-5, the V gene TRBV6-6; D remains unclear. The germline gives CDR1 MNHNY, CDR2 SVGAGI (reference sequence). The CDR3 contains 15 residues. Trimming left V 7 bases short and J 2 bases short, with 15 bases between. The CDR3 region has the DNA TGTGCCAGCACATTACACCCTAGGGGCAATCAGCCCCAGCATTTT. Residues: CASTLHPRGNQPQHF.

This chain connects TRBV2 to TRBJ2-5; D gene unclear. Germline V lookup: CDR1 SNHLY, CDR2 FYNNEI. V lost 4 bases, J lost 5 bases, and 14 bases lay in between. This CDR3 is built from 14 residues. DNA of the CDR3: TGTGCCAGCAGTGGTAGTGGGTTTCAGGAGACCCAGTACTTC. It encodes CASSGSGFQETQYF.